This entry lists 7 T cell receptor beta chains sequenced from one sample in a study of OX40 agonist ivuxolimab in advanced cancers. Using immunoSEQ multiplex PCR, the repertoire was profiled, and TCRdb retains in-frame clones only, with some absent. The sample yields about 17,000 clones, approximately 73% seen once. Sequencing was performed on CD4+ or CD8+ T cells sorted from blood, taken in a trial of the OX40 agonist ivuxolimab. The receptor source for this set is an adult with an advanced solid tumor such as melanoma, head and neck, liver or kidney cancer.

The V call is TRBV28, the J call TRBJ1-2; 10 bases match TRBD1. The CDR3 length is 17 residues. V shed 5 bases and J 1 base; nucleotides not matched to a gene: 10. Germline V lookup: CDR1 MDHEN, CDR2 SYDVKM. CDR3 nucleotide sequence: TGTGCCAGCAGTCTAACAGGACAGGGGGAGTTTAACTATGGCTACACCTTC. This codes for CASSLTGQGEFNYGYTF.

V and J are TRBV18 and TRBJ1-5; D call uncertain. CDR1 is KGHSH, CDR2 LQKENI, per germline. The CDR3 runs 16 residues. V was cut by 2 bases and J by 5 bases, with 16 bases left in between. The CDR3 region is CASSPSGPMGYQPQHF. The CDR3 coding sequence is TGTGCCAGCTCACCATCCGGCCCCATGGGGTATCAGCCCCAGCATTTT.

V and J are TRBV4-1 and TRBJ1-2, with D maybe TRBD1 (5 bases). Germline V CDR1 and CDR2: MGHRA, YSYEKL. Trimming removed 2 bases at V and 5 bases at J, with 27 bases between. The CDR3 extends over 19 amino acids. CDR3 residues: CASSQKLTRPPGTLYGYTF. In DNA, the CDR3 is TGCGCCAGCAGCCAAAAATTAACCCGTCCCCCGGGGACTCTTTATGGCTACACCTTC.

V and J are TRBV7-2 and TRBJ2-3; D is unresolved. This CDR3 spans 11 amino acids. CDR1 SGHTA and CDR2 FQGNSA come from the germline V gene. V dropped 3 bases and J dropped 4 bases, with 2 bases sitting between them. Written as DNA, the CDR3 is TGTGCCAGCAGCTTTGCAGATACGCAGTATTTT. It yields the protein CASSFADTQYF.

This clone has just one count. The gene calls are TRBV19 and TRBJ2-7, with 8 positions matching TRBD1. Germline CDR1 LNHDA, CDR2 SQIVND (reference sequence). The CDR3 runs to 15 residues. Germline trimming cut 3 bases from V and 3 bases from J; bases unmatched to any gene: 7. CDR3 bases: TGTGCCAGTAGTATCGTCGTGACAGGGGACTACGAGCAGTACTTC. Its protein is CASSIVVTGDYEQYF.

The rearrangement uses TRBV5-5 and TRBJ2-7; D perhaps matches TRBD1 (6 bases). Trimming cost V 5 bases and J 0 bases, with 12 bases left between them. Germline values: CDR1 SGHKS, CDR2 YYEKEE (reference sequence). The CDR3 covers 14 residues. CDR3 in DNA: TGTGCCAGCAGAACAGTAGGGGGCTCCTACGAGCAGTACTTC. Translated: CASRTVGGSYEQYF.

The V and J genes are TRBV27 and TRBJ2-5; D could derive from TRBD1 or TRBD2 (5 bases each). Germline CDR1 is MNHEY and CDR2 is SMNVEV (reference sequence). This CDR3 has 16 residues. V was trimmed by 0 bases and J by 6 bases, leaving 17 bases between them. CDR3 bases: TGTGCCAGCAGTTTATCGATGGGGGAACACACGCAGACCCAGTACTTC. Its translation: CASSLSMGEHTQTQYF.